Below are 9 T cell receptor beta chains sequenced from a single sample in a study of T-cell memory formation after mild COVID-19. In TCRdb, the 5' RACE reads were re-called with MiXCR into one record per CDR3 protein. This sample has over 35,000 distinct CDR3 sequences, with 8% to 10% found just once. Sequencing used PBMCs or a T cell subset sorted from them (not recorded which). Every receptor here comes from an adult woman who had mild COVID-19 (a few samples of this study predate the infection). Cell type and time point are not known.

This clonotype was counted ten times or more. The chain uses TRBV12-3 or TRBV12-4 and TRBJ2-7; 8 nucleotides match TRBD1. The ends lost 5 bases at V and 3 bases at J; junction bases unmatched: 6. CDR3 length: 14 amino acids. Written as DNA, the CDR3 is TGTGCCAGCAGTCCGGGACAGGAGTACTACGAGCAGTACTTC. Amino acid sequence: CASSPGQEYYEQYF.

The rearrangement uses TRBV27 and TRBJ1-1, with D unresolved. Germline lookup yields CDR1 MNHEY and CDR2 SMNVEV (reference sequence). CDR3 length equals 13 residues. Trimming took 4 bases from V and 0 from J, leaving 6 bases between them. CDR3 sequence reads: CASSSQVNTEAFF. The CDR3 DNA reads TGTGCCAGCAGTTCTCAGGTGAACACTGAAGCTTTCTTT.

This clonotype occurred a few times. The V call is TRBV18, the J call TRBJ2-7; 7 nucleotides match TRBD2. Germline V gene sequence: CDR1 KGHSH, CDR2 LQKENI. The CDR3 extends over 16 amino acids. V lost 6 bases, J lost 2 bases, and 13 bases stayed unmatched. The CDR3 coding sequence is TGTGCCAGCTCCCGTGACTGGGGAGGGAACGCCTACGAGCAGTACTTC. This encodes CASSRDWGGNAYEQYF.

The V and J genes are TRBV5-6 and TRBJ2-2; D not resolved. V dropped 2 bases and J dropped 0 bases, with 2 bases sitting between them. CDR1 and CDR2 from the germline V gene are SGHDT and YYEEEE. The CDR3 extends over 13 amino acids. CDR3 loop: CASSFPNTGELFF. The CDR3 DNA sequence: TGTGCCAGCAGCTTCCCGAACACCGGGGAGCTGTTTTTT.

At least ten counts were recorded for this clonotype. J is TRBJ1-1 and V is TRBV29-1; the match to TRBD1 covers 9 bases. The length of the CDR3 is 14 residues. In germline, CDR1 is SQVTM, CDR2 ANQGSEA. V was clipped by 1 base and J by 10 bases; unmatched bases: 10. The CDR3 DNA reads TGCAGCGTTGAAGGGGCGACAGGGGGATCTGTAGCTTTCTTT. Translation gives CSVEGATGGSVAFF.

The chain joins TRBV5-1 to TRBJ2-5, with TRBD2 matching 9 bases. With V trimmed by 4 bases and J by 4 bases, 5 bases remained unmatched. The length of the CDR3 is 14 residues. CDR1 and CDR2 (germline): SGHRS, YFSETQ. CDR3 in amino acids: CASSVSGGTETQYF. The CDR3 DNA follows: TGCGCCAGCAGCGTCAGCGGGGGGACAGAGACCCAGTACTTC.

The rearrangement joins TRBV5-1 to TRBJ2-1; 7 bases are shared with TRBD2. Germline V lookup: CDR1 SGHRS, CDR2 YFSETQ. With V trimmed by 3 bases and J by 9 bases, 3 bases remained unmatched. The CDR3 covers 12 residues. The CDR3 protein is CASSSTSSEQFF. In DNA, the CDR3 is TGCGCCAGCAGCTCGACTAGCAGTGAGCAGTTCTTC.

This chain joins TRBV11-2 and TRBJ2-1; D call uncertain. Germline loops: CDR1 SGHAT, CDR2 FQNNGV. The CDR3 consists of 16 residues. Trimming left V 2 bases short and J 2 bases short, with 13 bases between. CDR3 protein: CASSLRTRRTYNEQFF. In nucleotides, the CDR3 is TGTGCCAGCAGCTTACGCACCCGAAGAACCTACAATGAGCAGTTCTTC.

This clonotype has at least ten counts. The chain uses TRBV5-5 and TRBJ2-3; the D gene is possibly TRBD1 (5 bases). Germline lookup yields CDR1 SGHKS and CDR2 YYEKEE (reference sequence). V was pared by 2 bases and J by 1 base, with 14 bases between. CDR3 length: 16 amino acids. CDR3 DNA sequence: TGTGCCAGCAGCTTAGGTTCAAGGGGCGGCACAGATACGCAGTATTTT. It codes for CASSLGSRGGTDTQYF.